The sequence of this T cell receptor beta chain was determined in a study of blood T cells in healthy people across ages. The CDR3 loop spans 15 amino acids. V was clipped by 6 bases and J by 2 bases, with 14 bases between them. CDR1 is SEHNR, CDR2 FQNEAQ, per germline (reference sequence). For the second PCR, which ran for about 6 to 11 cycles, a sample-barcoded 5' primer and a J-beta primer mix were used. TCRdb reprocessed the 5' RACE reads with MiXCR, giving one entry per CDR3 protein. Of about 1.5 million distinct CDR3 sequences in the sample, less than 45% are singletons; the top ten hold about 4.1%.

V gene TRBV7-9 combines with J gene TRBJ2-4; D is ambiguous. The receptor comes from a young woman in good health. Sequenced: blood. In DNA form, the CDR3 reads TGTGCCAGCAGTTCGGGCCAGATCACCAAAAACATTCAGTACTTC. Its protein is CASSSGQITKNIQYF.